What follows are 22 T cell receptor beta chains derived from one specimen sequenced in a study of control samples from healthy donors and cancer patients. Sequencing was performed with immunoSEQ multiplex PCR; in TCRdb, only in-frame clones are kept and a portion is missing. Altogether 100,000 to 150,000 clones are present, 75% to 95% being singletons, with the ten largest covering roughly 8.7%. Specimen: blood. Every receptor here comes from a man between 18 and 35 years old in good health.

The chain carries TRBV9 and TRBJ1-1, with D perhaps matching TRBD1 (5 bases). Germline CDR1 and CDR2: SGDLS and YYNGEE. Deletions cut 1 base from V and 2 bases from J, with 9 bases between. The length of the CDR3 is 14 residues. Written as DNA, the CDR3 is TGTGCCAGCAGCGTATTGGGGGACAACACTGAAGCTTTCTTT. Translation gives CASSVLGDNTEAFF.

In this sample, this clone turned up a few times. The genes are TRBV10-3 and TRBJ2-2; 12 nucleotides line up with TRBD2. Germline CDR1 and CDR2: ENHRY and SYGVKD. This CDR3 spans 16 amino acids. With 3 bases clipped from V and 6 bases from J, the junction kept 5 bases outside the gene matches. This CDR3 is CAISESSGGAAGELFF. In DNA, the CDR3 is TGTGCCATCAGTGAATCTAGCGGGGGGGCCGCCGGGGAGCTGTTTTTT.

The genes are TRBV20-1 and TRBJ2-7; 7 nucleotides agree with TRBD1. Germline V gene lookup returns CDR1 DFQATT and CDR2 SNEGSKA (reference sequence). This CDR3 has 16 residues. V lost 3 bases to trimming and J lost 2 bases; unmatched junction nucleotides: 13. The CDR3 DNA reads TGCAGTGCTAGTGCTACCCCCGGGACAGTAACCTACGAGCAGTACTTC. Translation gives CSASATPGTVTYEQYF.

The chain is built from TRBV20-1 and TRBJ1-1; D is uncertain. The V gene lost 3 bases and the J gene lost 1 base, with 9 bases spanning the gap. The CDR3 sequence is 13 residues long. Germline V gene lookup returns CDR1 DFQATT and CDR2 SNEGSKA (reference sequence). CDR3 DNA sequence: TGCAGTGCTAGTCGGCCGGAGAACACTGAAGCTTTCTTT. Translated, it gives CSASRPENTEAFF.

This chain connects TRBV4-2 to TRBJ2-7; D call uncertain. This CDR3 has 15 residues. CDR1 is LGHNA, CDR2 YNFKEQ, per germline. V was shortened by 1 base and J by 2 bases, with 12 bases between the two germline ends. For the CDR3, the DNA is TGTGCCAGCAGCCAAGGATACAGCCCGGCCTACGAGCAGTACTTC. It yields the protein CASSQGYSPAYEQYF.

The chain couples TRBV5-1 to TRBJ1-2; 8 bases fit TRBD1. With V trimmed by 4 bases and J by 8 bases, 10 bases remained unmatched. Germline CDR1 SGHRS, CDR2 YFSETQ. The CDR3 runs 14 residues. CDR3 nucleotides: TGCGCCAGCAGCGGGCAGGGGGCTTTGGGCGGCTACACCTTC. This sequence encodes CASSGQGALGGYTF.

This rearrangement joins TRBV15 to TRBJ1-1; the D is unclear. Trimming pared 0 bases from V and 2 bases from J, leaving 7 bases between. Germline V gene lookup returns CDR1 LNHNV and CDR2 YYDKDF (reference sequence). The CDR3 consists of 14 residues. CDR3 bases: TGTGCCACCAGCAGAGATCTCAGAAACACTGAAGCTTTCTTT. Its protein product is CATSRDLRNTEAFF.

The rearrangement joins TRBV30 to TRBJ1-3; D gene ambiguous. Germline V lookup: CDR1 GTSNPN, CDR2 SVGIG (reference sequence). The CDR3 is made up of 13 amino acids. V lost 2 bases and J lost 4, with 9 bases in between. CDR3 DNA sequence: TGTGCCTGGAGTTTGTTGCCCGGAAACACCATATATTTT. It codes for CAWSLLPGNTIYF.

Only a few counts were recorded for this clone. V and J are TRBV9 and TRBJ1-6, with a possible D match to TRBD1 (5 bases). The CDR3 has 15 residues. Trimming shortened V by 4 bases and J by 5 bases, and 13 bases separated the two germline ends. Per the germline V gene, CDR1 is SGDLS and CDR2 is YYNGEE. The CDR3 region has the DNA TGTGCCAGCAGCAAACTGGGGGGGGATAATTCACCCCTCCACTTT. Its protein product is CASSKLGGDNSPLHF.

For this clone: The sample contains more than one DNA sequence encoding this CDR3. The chain employs TRBV5-5 and TRBJ1-1, with TRBD1 matching 7 bases. The CDR3 length is 14 residues. V was clipped by 2 bases and J by 1 base; unmatched bases: 2. The V gene's germline CDR1 is SGHKS and CDR2 YYEKEE (reference sequence). The CDR3, as DNA: TGTGCCAGCAGCTTAAACAGGGGGAACACTGAAGCTTTCTTT. Translating gives CASSLNRGNTEAFF. The full variable domain, completed using reference TRBV5-5 and TRBJ1-1, is DAGVTQSPTHLIKTRGQQVTLRCSPISGHKSVSWYQQVLGQGPQFIFQYYEKEERGRGNFPDRFSARQFPNYSSELNVNALLLGDSALYLCASSLNRGNTEAFFGQGTRLTVV.

The chain uses TRBV9 and TRBJ1-2; 9 bases are shared with TRBD1. Trimming removed 0 bases from V and 3 bases from J; junction bases left unmatched: 6. CDR1 is SGDLS and CDR2 is YYNGEE in the germline V gene. This CDR3 has 16 amino acids. The CDR3 DNA follows: TGTGCCAGCAGCGTAGCTGGGGACAGGGCGGACTATGGCTACACCTTC. Encoded protein: CASSVAGDRADYGYTF.

This clone is a singleton in its sample. The chain combines TRBV9 with TRBJ1-3, with 7 bases aligning to TRBD1. CDR1 is SGDLS and CDR2 is YYNGEE in the germline V gene. V dropped 4 bases and J dropped 0; count of bases not matched to a gene: 4. This CDR3 is built from 15 residues. The CDR3 loop is CASSPGQSSGNTIYF. CDR3 nucleotides: TGTGCCAGCAGCCCGGGACAGAGCTCTGGAAACACCATATATTTT.

In its sample, this clone was seen once. This chain joins TRBV6-5 and TRBJ1-3; maybe TRBD1 (5 bases). Trimming removed 6 bases at V and 6 bases at J, with 12 bases between. CDR1 and CDR2 from the germline V gene are MNHEY and SVGAGI. The CDR3 totals 13 residues. CDR3 loop: CASSVQGANTIYF. The CDR3 nucleotides are TGTGCCAGCAGCGTCCAGGGTGCAAACACCATATATTTT.

As regards this clone: Distinct nucleotide sequences in the sample also encode this CDR3. The chain carries TRBV30 and TRBJ1-5; no reliable D call. From germline, CDR1 is GTSNPN and CDR2 SVGIG (reference sequence). The CDR3 covers 12 residues. Deletions cut 1 base from V and 4 bases from J, with 5 bases between. The CDR3 protein is CAWSEGNQPQHF. CDR3 coding DNA: TGTGCCTGGAGTGAAGGGAATCAGCCCCAGCATTTT.

This clone was recorded once. V is TRBV5-4 and J is TRBJ2-2; the D gene is possibly TRBD1 (6 bases). CDR3 length: 16 amino acids. The V gene's germline CDR1 is SGHNT and CDR2 YYREEE (reference sequence). Trimming pared 5 bases from V and 1 base from J, leaving 15 bases between. CDR3 in DNA: TGTGCCAGCAGTCCTGGGGGCACTCAGAACACCGGGGAGCTGTTTTTT. This sequence encodes CASSPGGTQNTGELFF.

V gene TRBV6-6 combines with J gene TRBJ1-2; D may be TRBD1 (6 bases). Germline CDR1 MNHNY, CDR2 SVGAGI (reference sequence). CDR3 length: 14 residues. Trimming took off 7 bases at V and 6 bases at J, with 18 bases between the two ends. The CDR3 reads CASTASGGWDGYTF. In nucleotides, the CDR3 is TGTGCCAGCACCGCCTCGGGGGGCTGGGATGGCTACACCTTC.

The table lists this clone with a few counts. The V and J genes are TRBV6-4 and TRBJ2-1; 10 bases are a match to TRBD1. This CDR3 region has 15 residues. Germline lookup yields CDR1 MRHNA and CDR2 SNTAGT. The ends lost 4 bases at V and 3 bases at J; junction bases unmatched: 3. CDR3 in DNA: TGTGCCAGCAGTGTGGGGACAGGGGACTACAATGAGCAGTTCTTC. Its translation: CASSVGTGDYNEQFF.

The chain recombines TRBV5-6 with TRBJ1-3; D gene ambiguous. Trimming took off 4 bases at V and 0 bases at J, with 8 bases between the two ends. Looked up from germline, CDR1 is SGHDT and CDR2 is YYEEEE. CDR3 length: 14 amino acids. The CDR3 loop reads CASSQSPSGNTIYF. CDR3 in DNA: TGTGCCAGCAGCCAAAGCCCCTCTGGAAACACCATATATTTT.

Remarks on this clone: One end of the junction does not line up with germline, which may come from a read error. The CDR3 nucleotides are TGTGCCCGTAGTACGGGCGGGGGGGCGGAAAGGGTCAATGAGCAGTTCTTC. This translates into CARSTGGGAERVNEQFF. The chain joins TRBV19 to TRBJ2-1; 9 nucleotides line up with TRBD2. This CDR3 region has 17 residues. CDR1 and CDR2 from the germline V gene are LNHDA and SQIVND (reference sequence).

This chain joins TRBV19 and TRBJ1-1; maybe TRBD1 (5 bases). The V gene lost 7 bases and the J gene lost 5 bases, with 14 bases spanning the gap. CDR1 is LNHDA, CDR2 SQIVND, per germline (reference sequence). There are 13 residues in the CDR3. This chain's CDR3 is CASTIQGATEAFF. The CDR3 coding sequence is TGTGCCAGTACCATCCAGGGAGCTACTGAAGCTTTCTTT.

The genes are TRBV5-1 and TRBJ1-6; D is unclear. Per germline, CDR1 SGHRS and CDR2 YFSETQ. V was pared by 4 bases and J by 0 bases, with 5 bases between. This CDR3 comprises 14 residues. The DNA of the CDR3 is TGCGCCAGCAGCCGGAACTCCTATAATTCACCCCTCCACTTT. Its protein is CASSRNSYNSPLHF.

The chain uses TRBV29-1 and TRBJ1-2, with D tentatively TRBD1 (6 bases). The CDR3 length is 12 residues. Trimming took off 7 bases at V and 1 base at J, with 10 bases between the two ends. Germline CDR1 reads SQVTM; CDR2 reads ANQGSEA. The CDR3 reads CSALQGNYGYTF. The CDR3 bases are TGCAGCGCCCTACAGGGTAACTATGGCTACACCTTC.